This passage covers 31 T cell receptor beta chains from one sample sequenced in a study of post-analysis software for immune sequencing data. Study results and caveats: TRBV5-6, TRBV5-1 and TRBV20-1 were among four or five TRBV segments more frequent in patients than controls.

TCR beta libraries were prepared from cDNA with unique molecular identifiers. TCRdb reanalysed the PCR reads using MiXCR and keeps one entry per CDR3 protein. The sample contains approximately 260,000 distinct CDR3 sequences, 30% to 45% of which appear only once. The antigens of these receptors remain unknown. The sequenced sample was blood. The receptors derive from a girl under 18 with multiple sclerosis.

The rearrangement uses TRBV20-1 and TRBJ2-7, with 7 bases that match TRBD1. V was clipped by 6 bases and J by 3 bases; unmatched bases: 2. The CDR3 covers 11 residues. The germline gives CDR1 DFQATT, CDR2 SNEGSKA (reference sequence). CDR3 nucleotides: TGCAGTGCCAACAGGGGCTACGAGCAGTACTTC. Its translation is CSANRGYEQYF.

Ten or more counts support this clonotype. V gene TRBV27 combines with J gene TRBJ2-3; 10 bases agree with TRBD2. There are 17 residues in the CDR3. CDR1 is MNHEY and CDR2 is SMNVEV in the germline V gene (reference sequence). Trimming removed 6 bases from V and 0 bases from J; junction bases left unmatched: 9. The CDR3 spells CASRQLAGFTSTDTQYF. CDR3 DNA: TGTGCCAGCAGACAACTAGCGGGGTTCACTAGCACAGATACGCAGTATTTT.

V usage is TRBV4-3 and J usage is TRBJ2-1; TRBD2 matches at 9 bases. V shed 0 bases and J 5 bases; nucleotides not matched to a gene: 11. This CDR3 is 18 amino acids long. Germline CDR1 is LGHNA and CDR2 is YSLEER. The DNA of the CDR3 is TGCGCCAGCAGCCAAGATCTTAGGACTAGCGTGAAGAACAATGAGCAGTTCTTC. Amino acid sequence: CASSQDLRTSVKNNEQFF.

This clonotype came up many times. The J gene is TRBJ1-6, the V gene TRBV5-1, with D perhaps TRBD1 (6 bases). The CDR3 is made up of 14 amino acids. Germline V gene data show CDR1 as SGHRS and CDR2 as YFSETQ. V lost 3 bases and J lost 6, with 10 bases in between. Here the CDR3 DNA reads TGCGCCAGCAGCTCTGGACAGATTAATTCACCCCTCCACTTT. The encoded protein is CASSSGQINSPLHF.

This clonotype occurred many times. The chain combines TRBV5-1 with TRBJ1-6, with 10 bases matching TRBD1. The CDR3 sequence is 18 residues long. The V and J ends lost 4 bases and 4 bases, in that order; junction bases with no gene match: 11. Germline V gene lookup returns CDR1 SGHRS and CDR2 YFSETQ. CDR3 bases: TGCGCCAGCAGCCGCCGACAGGGGGCTGGGACTTATAATTCACCCCTCCACTTT. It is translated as CASSRRQGAGTYNSPLHF.

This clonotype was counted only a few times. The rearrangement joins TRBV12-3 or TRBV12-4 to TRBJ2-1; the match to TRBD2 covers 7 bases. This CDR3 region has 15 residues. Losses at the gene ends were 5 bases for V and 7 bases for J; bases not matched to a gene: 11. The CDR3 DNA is TGTGCCAGCAGTCCGATGGGGAGGGCGGGGAATGAGCAGTTCTTC. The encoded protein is CASSPMGRAGNEQFF.

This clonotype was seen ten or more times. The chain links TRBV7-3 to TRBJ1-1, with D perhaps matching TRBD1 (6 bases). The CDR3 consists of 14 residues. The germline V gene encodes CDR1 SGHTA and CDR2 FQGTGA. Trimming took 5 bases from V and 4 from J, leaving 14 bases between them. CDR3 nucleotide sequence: TGTGCCAGCAGCCTATACAGGGCGGGCACTGAAGCTTTCTTT. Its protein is CASSLYRAGTEAFF.

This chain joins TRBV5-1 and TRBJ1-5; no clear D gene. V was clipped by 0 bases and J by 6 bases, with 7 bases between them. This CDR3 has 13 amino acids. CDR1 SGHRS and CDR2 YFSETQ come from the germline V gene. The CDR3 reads CASSLASGQPQHF. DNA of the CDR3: TGCGCCAGCAGCTTGGCGTCGGGTCAGCCCCAGCATTTT. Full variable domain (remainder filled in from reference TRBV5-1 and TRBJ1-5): KAGVTQTPRYLIKTRGQQVTLSCSPISGHRSVSWYQQTPGQGLQFLFEYFSETQRNKGNFPGRFSGRQFSNSRSEMNVSTLELGDSALYLCASSLASGQPQHFGDGTRLSIL.

This CDR3 is CASSWSGNQPQHF. CDR3 nucleotides: TGTGCCAGCAGTTGGTCAGGGAATCAGCCCCAGCATTTT. The chain employs TRBV27 and TRBJ1-5; tentative D call: TRBD1 (5 bases). Deletions cut 4 bases from V and 4 bases from J, with 8 bases between. The CDR3 extends over 13 amino acids. CDR1 and CDR2 from the germline V gene are MNHEY and SMNVEV (reference sequence).

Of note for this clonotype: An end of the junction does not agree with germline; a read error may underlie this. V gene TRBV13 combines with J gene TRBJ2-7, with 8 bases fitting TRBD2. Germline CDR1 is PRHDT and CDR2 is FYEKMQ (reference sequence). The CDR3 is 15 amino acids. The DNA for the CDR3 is TGTGCCAGCAGCCTAGGGACTAGAGGGTCCTACGAGCAGTACTTC. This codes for CASSLGTRGSYEQYF.

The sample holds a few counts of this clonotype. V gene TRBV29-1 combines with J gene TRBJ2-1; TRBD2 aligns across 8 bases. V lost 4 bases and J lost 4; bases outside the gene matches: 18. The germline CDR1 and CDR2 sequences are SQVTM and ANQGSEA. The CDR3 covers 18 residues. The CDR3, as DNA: TGCAGCGTTGTATCGCGGGGGGCCGACTTTCTCTTTTACAATGAGCAGTTCTTC. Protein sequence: CSVVSRGADFLFYNEQFF.

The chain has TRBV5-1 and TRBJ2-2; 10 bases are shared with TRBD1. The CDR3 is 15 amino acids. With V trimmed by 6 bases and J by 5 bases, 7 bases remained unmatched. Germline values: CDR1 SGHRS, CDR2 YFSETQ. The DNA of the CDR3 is TGCGCCAGCACCAACCGGACAGGGGGGACCGGGGAGCTGTTTTTT. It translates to CASTNRTGGTGELFF.

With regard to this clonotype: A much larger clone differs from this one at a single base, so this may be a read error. The CDR3 DNA follows: TGTGCCAGCAGCGTCCGGGAACATACTTACAATGAGCAGTTCTTC. Its translation is CASSVREHTYNEQFF. The chain carries TRBV9 and TRBJ2-1; weak D call: TRBD2 (5 bases). CDR1 is SGDLS, CDR2 YYNGEE, per germline. The CDR3 spans 15 residues. The V gene lost 2 bases and the J gene lost 4 bases, with 13 bases spanning the gap.

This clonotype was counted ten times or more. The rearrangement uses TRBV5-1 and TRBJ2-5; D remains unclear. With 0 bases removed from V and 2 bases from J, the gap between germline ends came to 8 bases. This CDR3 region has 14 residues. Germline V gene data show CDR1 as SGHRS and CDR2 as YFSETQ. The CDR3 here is CASSLGFDQETQYF. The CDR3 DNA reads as TGCGCCAGCAGCTTGGGTTTCGATCAAGAGACCCAGTACTTC.

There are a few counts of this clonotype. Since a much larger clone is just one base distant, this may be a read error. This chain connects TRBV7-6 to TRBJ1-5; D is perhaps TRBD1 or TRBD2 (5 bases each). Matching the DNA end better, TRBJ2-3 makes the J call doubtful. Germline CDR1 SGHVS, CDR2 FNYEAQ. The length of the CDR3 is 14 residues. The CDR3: CASSLGGSEKPQYF. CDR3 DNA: TGTGCCAGCAGCTTAGGGGGGTCGGAGAAGCCCCAGTATTTT.

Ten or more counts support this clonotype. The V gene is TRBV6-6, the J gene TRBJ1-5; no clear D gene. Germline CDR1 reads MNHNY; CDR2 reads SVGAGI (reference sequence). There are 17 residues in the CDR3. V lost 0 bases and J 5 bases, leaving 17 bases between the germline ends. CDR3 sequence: CASSYSSQTGAYQPQHF. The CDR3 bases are TGTGCCAGCAGTTACTCGAGTCAAACCGGCGCCTATCAGCCCCAGCATTTT.

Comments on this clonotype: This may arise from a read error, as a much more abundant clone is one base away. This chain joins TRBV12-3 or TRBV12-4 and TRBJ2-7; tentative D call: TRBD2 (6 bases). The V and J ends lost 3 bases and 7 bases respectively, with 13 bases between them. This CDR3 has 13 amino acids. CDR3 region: CASSFRDWGEQYF. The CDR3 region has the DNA TGTGCCAGCAGTTTCCGGGACTGGGGGGAGCAGTACTTC.

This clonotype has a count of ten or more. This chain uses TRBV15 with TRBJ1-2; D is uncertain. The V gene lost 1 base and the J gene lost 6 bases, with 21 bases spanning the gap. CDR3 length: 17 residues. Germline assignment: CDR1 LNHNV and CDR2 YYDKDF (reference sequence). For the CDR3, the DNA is TGTGCCACCAGCAGAGCCCCCTCCGGGCCATTATTAGATGGCTACACCTTC. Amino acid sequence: CATSRAPSGPLLDGYTF.

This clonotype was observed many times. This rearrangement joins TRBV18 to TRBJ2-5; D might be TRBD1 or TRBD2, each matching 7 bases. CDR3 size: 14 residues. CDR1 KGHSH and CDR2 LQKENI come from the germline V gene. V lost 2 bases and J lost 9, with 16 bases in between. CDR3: CASSPSRGSGAQYF. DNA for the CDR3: TGTGCCAGCTCACCATCCAGGGGGAGCGGGGCCCAGTACTTC.

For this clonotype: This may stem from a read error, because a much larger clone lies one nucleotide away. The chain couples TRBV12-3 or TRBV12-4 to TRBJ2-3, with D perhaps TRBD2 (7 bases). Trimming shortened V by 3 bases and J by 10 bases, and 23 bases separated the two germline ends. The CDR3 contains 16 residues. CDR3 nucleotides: TGTGCCAGCAGTTTGAGGGCGGGAGAGCCAGGGGATGCGCAGTATTTT. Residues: CASSLRAGEPGDAQYF.

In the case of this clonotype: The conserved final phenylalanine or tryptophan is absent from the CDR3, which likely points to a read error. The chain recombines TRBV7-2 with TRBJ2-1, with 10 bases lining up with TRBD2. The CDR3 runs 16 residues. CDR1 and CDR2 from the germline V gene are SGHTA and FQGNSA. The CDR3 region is CANSLTSGFSYNEQFC. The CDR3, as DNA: TGTGCCAACAGCTTGACTAGCGGGTTTTCCTACAATGAGCAGTTCTGC.

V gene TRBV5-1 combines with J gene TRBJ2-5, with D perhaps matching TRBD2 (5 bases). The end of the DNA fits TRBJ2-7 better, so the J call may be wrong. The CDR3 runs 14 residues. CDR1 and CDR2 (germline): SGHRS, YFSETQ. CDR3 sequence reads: CASSRRTPPYEQYF. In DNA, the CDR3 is TGCGCCAGCAGCAGGCGGACTCCCCCCTACGAGCAGTACTTC.

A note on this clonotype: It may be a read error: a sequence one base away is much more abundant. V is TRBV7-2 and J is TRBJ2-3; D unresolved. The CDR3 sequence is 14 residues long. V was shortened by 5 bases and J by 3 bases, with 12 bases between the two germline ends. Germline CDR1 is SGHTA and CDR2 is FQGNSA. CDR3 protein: CASSPLGRTDTQYF. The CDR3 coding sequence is TGTGCCAGCAGCCCCCTTGGAAGGACAGATACGCAGTATTTT.

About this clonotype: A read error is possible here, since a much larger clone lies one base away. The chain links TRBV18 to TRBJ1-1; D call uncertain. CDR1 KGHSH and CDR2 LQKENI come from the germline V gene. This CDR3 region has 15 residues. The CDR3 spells CASPPPVGITTEAFF. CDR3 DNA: TGTGCCAGCCCACCACCTGTAGGTATTACCACTGAAGCTTTCTTT.

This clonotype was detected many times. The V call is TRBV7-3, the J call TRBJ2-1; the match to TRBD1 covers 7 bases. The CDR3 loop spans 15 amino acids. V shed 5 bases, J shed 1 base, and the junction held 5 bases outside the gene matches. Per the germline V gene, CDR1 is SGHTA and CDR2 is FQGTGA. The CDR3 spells CASSDTGASYNEQFF. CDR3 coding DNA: TGTGCCAGCAGCGACACAGGGGCATCCTACAATGAGCAGTTCTTC.

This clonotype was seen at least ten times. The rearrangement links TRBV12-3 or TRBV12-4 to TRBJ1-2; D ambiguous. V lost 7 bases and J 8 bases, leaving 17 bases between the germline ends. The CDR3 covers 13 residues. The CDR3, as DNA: TGTGCCAGCACCCCTTCGGCAGCAGGCGGCTACACCTTC. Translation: CASTPSAAGGYTF.

The CDR3: CSVEDLQLGGRIQYF. In nucleotides, the CDR3 is TGCAGCGTTGAAGATCTTCAACTAGGGGGGCGGATTCAGTACTTC. The J gene is TRBJ2-4, the V gene TRBV29-1; D is possibly TRBD1 or TRBD2 (6 bases each). Germline V CDR1 and CDR2: SQVTM, ANQGSEA. This CDR3 spans 15 amino acids. Trimming pared 0 bases from V and 10 bases from J, leaving 19 bases between.

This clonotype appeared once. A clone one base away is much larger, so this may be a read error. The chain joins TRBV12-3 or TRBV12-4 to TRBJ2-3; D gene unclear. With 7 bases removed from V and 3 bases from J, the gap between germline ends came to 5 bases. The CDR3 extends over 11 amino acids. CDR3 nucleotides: TGTGCCAGCACATGGACAGATACGCAGTATTTT. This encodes CASTWTDTQYF.

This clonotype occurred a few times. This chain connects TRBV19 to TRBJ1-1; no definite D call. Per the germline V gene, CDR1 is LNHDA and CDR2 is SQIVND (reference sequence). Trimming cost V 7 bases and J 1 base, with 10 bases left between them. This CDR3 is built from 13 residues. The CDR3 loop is CASTGRGNTEAFF. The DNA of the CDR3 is TGTGCCAGTACCGGGCGGGGGAACACTGAAGCTTTCTTT.

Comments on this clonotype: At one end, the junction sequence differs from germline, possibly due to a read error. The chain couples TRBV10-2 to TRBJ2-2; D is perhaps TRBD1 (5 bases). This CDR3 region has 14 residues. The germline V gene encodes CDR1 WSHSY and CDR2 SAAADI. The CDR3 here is CTSSDAGQTGELFF. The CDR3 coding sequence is TGCACCAGCAGTGACGCAGGGCAAACCGGGGAGCTGTTTTTT.

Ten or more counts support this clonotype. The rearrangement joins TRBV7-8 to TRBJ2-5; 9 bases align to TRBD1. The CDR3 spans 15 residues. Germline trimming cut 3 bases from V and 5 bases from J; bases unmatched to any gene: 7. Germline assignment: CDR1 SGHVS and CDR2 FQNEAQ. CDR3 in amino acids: CASSFGTGSPETQYF. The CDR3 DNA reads TGTGCCAGCAGCTTTGGGACAGGGTCCCCGGAGACCCAGTACTTC.